Listed below are T cell receptor beta chains from one sample, sequenced in a study of CXCR3-negative and CXCR3-positive naive CD8 T cells. TCRdb re-called the 5' RACE reads and gives one entry per CDR3 protein, without DNA. Found here are about 53,000 distinct CDR3 sequences; the top ten clones hold 0.55% to 0.6%. Material: naive CXCR3+ CD8+ T cells from blood. The source is a human donor in good health. Some clones in this sample may be carry-over from other donors' samples. CDR3s include the opening cysteine and the closing phenylalanine or tryptophan.

j_gene,v_gene,CDR3aa
TRBJ2-1,TRBV7-2,CASSLETVPYNEQFF
TRBJ2-2,TRBV7-3,CASSSSGYTGELFF
TRBJ2-7,TRBV6-1,CASSERVDREQYF
TRBJ2-3,TRBV4-3,CASSQDFQGGEDTQYF
TRBJ2-7,TRBV6-6,CTSYTGYEQYF
TRBJ2-7,TRBV10-3,CAISLGQSSYEQYF
TRBJ1-5,TRBV7-9,CASSLGFSDSRTKSQPQHF
TRBJ1-5,TRBV6-2/TRBV6-3,CASGPDPDSNQPQHF
TRBJ1-1,TRBV4-3,CASSQDHAGQMSAEAFF
TRBJ2-7,TRBV28,CASIPGQGTDEQYF
TRBJ2-4,TRBV4-2,CASSKVTELNIQYF
TRBJ2-3,TRBV20-1,CSARDLRDRDTDTQYF
TRBJ2-3,TRBV28,CASSLPRGSTSIDTQYF
TRBJ1-3,TRBV4-3,CASSQDLTVLHFSGNTIYF
TRBJ1-2,TRBV6-2/TRBV6-3,CASSYSTTGRGNYGYTF
TRBJ2-7,TRBV28,CASSFQGVKVYEQYF
TRBJ2-7,TRBV15,CATSPGGGNYEQYF
TRBJ1-5,TRBV28,CASSLRVYQPQHF
TRBJ2-2,TRBV9,CASGGGIDRPGELFF
TRBJ2-5,TRBV7-2,CASSPGTLGNMETQYF
TRBJ2-1,TRBV4-1,CASTVGEGQGYNEQFF
TRBJ1-5,TRBV7-2,CASSSWTVFRNQPQHF
TRBJ2-7,TRBV29-1,CSVELPGGRSYEQYF
TRBJ2-1,TRBV9,CASSVAGRYNEQFF
TRBJ2-3,TRBV20-1,CSAKLAGVPSVTDKQYF
TRBJ2-5,TRBV29-1,CSVEGTSLETQYF
TRBJ2-1,TRBV11-2,CASSLDTTSGWGDSYNEQFF
TRBJ2-1,TRBV9,CASSGTATYNEQFF
TRBJ2-3,TRBV7-8,CASSWIQGPGDTQYF
TRBJ2-4,TRBV28,CASSLDGNIQYF
TRBJ2-7,TRBV7-8,CASSFYRGTQYF
TRBJ2-5,TRBV12-3/TRBV12-4,CASRPGAGETQYF
TRBJ2-7,TRBV6-2/TRBV6-3,CATGTGSYEQYF
TRBJ1-5,TRBV21-1,CASTKILKPGQASNQPQHF
TRBJ2-1,TRBV6-5,CASSPGRWGSSYNEQFF
TRBJ2-7,TRBV4-3,CASSQERDIPYEQYF
TRBJ2-7,TRBV2,CASSDPGLTYEQYF
TRBJ2-5,TRBV6-6,CAGRTSEGETQYF
TRBJ1-1,TRBV6-5,CASSYGSSTEAFF
TRBJ2-5,TRBV29-1,CSVEAGGELTTQYF
TRBJ2-7,TRBV5-1,CASKTSKADSYEQYF
TRBJ2-7,TRBV2,CASREGLLYEQYF
TRBJ2-7,TRBV7-9,CASSKGDTTYEQYF
TRBJ2-7,TRBV20-1,CSARVARDYEQYF
TRBJ2-5,TRBV7-7,CASSLGKGYRETQYF
TRBJ2-3,TRBV7-6,CASSSRQGFTDTQYF
TRBJ2-2,TRBV5-4,CASSARLGLGTGELFF
TRBJ2-3,TRBV7-6,CASSLVPGEDGTDTQYF
TRBJ2-7,TRBV27,CASRVRGAYEQYF
TRBJ2-7,TRBV7-3,CASSLSGSSYEQYF
TRBJ2-7,TRBV4-2,CASSHRQGISSYEQYF
TRBJ1-2,TRBV16,CASSQPGAYGYTF
TRBJ2-7,TRBV27,CASSWDRYYEQYF
TRBJ2-1,TRBV5-1,CASSRGLSSYNEQFF
TRBJ2-1,TRBV6-4,CASSDGVSREQFF
TRBJ2-1,TRBV28,CASTSRGGLSYNEQFF
TRBJ2-2,TRBV4-2,CASSQEDAGANTGELFF